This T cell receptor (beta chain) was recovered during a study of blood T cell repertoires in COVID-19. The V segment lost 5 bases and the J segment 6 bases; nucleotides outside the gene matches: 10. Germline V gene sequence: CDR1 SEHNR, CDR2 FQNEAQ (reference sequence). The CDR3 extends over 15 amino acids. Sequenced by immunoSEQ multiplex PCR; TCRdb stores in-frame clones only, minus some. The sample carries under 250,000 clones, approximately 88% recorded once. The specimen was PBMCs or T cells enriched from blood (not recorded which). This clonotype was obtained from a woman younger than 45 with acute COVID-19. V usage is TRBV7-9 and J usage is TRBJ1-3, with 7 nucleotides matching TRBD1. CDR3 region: CASSPWDSVSNTIYF. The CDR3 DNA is TGTGCCAGCAGCCCGTGGGACAGTGTATCAAACACCATATATTTT. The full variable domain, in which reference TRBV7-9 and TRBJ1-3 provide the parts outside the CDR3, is DTGVSQNPRHKITKRGQNVTFRCDPISEHNRLYWYRQTLGQGPEFLTYFQNEAQLEKSRLLSDRFSAERPKGSFSTLEIQRTEQGDSAMYLCASSPWDSVSNTIYFGEGSWLTVV.